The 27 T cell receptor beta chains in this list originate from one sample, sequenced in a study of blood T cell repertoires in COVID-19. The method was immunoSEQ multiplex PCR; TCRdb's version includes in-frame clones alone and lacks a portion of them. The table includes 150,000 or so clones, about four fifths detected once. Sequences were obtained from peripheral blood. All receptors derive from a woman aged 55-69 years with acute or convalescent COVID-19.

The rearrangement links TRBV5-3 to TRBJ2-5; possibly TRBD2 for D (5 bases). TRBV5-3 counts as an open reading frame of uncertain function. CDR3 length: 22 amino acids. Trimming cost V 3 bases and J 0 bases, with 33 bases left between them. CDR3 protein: CARSSIGPFLSWELGNQETQYF. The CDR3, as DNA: TGTGCCAGAAGCTCCATTGGGCCCTTCTTGTCGTGGGAGCTAGGTAACCAAGAGACCCAGTACTTC.

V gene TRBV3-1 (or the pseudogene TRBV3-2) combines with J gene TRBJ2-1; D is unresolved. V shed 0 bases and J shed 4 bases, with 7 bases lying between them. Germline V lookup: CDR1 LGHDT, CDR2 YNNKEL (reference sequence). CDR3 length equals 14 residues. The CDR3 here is CASSQDQQYNEQFF. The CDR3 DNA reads TGTGCCAGCAGCCAAGATCAACAGTACAATGAGCAGTTCTTC.

CDR3 sequence (DNA): TGTGCCAGCAGTCCCGGATTGACAGGGATGAACACTGAAGCTTTCTTT. It specifies CASSPGLTGMNTEAFF. The chain links TRBV6-2 or TRBV6-3 to TRBJ1-1; TRBD1 matches at 7 bases. The CDR3 runs to 16 residues. V was clipped by 5 bases and J by 0 bases; unmatched bases: 9. In germline, CDR1 is MNHEY, CDR2 SVGEGT.

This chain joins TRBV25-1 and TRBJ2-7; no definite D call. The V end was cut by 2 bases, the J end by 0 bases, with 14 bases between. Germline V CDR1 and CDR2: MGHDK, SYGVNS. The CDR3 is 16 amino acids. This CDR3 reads CASSEPGTVSSYEQYF. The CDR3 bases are TGTGCCAGCAGTGAACCAGGAACAGTGAGCTCCTACGAGCAGTACTTC.

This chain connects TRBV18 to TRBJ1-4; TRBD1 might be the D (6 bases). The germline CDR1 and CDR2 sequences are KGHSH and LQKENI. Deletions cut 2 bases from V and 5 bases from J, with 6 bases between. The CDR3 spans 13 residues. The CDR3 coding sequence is TGTGCCAGCTCACCAGACAGGAATGAAAAACTGTTTTTT. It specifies CASSPDRNEKLFF.

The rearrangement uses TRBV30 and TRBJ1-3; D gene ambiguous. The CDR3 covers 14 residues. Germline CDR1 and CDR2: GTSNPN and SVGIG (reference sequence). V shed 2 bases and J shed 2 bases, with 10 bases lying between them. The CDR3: CAWSRGGPGNTIYF. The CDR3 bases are TGTGCCTGGAGTCGCGGCGGGCCTGGAAACACCATATATTTT.

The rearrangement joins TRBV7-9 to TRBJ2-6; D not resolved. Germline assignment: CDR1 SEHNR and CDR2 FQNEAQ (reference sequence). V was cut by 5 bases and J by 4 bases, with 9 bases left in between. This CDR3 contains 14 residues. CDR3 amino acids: CASSQAGGANVLTF. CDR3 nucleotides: TGTGCCAGCAGCCAAGCCGGGGGGGCCAACGTCCTGACTTTC.

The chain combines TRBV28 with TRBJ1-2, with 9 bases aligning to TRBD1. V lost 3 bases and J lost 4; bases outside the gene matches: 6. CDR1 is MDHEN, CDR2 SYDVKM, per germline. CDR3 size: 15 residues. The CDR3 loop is CASSFPTGGRYGYTF. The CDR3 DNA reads TGTGCCAGCAGTTTTCCCACAGGGGGCCGCTATGGCTACACCTTC.

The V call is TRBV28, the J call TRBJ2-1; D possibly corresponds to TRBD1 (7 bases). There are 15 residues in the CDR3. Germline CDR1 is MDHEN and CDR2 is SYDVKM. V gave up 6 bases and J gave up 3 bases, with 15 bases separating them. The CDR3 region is CASSMTGTFYNEQFF. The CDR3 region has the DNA TGTGCCAGCAGCATGACAGGGACTTTCTACAATGAGCAGTTCTTC.

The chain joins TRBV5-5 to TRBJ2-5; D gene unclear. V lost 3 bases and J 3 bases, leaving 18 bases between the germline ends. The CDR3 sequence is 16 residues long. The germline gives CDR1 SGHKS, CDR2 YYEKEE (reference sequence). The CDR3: CASSSFPGQVKETQYF. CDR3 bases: TGTGCCAGCAGCTCCTTTCCGGGTCAAGTAAAAGAGACCCAGTACTTC.

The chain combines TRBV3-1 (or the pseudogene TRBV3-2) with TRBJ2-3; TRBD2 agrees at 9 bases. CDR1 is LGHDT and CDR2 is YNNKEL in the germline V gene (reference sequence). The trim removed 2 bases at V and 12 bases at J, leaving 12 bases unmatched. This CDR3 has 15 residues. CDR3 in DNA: TGTGCCAGCAGCCAAAGAGGTGGGGAGCGGGAGGCTCAGTATTTT. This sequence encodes CASSQRGGEREAQYF.

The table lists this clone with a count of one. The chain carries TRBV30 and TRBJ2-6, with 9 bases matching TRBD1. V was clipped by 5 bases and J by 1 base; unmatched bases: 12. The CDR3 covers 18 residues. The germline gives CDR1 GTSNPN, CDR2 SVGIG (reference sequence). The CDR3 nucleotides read TGTGCCTGGCGGGACAGGGCCCATAAGGGGTCTGGGGCCAACGTCCTGACTTTC. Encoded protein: CAWRDRAHKGSGANVLTF.

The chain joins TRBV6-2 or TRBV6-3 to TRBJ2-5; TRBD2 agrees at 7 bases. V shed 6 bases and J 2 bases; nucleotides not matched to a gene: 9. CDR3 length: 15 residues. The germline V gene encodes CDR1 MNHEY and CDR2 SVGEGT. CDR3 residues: CASSRIAGTQETQYF. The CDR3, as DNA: TGTGCCAGCAGCCGAATAGCGGGCACTCAAGAGACCCAGTACTTC.

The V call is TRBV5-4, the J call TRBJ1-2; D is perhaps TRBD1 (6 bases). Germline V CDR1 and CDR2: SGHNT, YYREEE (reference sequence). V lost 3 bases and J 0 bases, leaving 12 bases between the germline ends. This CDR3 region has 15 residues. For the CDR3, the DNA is TGTGCCAGCAGCTGGAGACAGGATTCTAACTATGGCTACACCTTC. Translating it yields CASSWRQDSNYGYTF.

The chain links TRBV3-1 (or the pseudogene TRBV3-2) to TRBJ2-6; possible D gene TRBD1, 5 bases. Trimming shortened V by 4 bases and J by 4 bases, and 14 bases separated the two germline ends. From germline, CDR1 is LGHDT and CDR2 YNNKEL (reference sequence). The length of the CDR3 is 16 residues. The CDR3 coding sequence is TGTGCCAGCAGCCGAAGGGGTTCCTCCGGGGCCAACGTCCTGACTTTC. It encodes CASSRRGSSGANVLTF.

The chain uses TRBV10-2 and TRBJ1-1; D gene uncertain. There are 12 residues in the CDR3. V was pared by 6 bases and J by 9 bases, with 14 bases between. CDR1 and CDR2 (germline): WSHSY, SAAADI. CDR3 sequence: CASSPQIEKAFF. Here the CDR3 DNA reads TGCGCCAGCAGCCCTCAAATTGAGAAAGCTTTCTTT.

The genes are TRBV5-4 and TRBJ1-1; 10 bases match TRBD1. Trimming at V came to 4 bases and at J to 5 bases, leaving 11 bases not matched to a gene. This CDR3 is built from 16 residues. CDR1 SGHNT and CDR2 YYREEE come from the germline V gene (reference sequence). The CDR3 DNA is TGTGCCAGCAGCCCACGGGACAGGGGCCCGGGGACTGAAGCTTTCTTT. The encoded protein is CASSPRDRGPGTEAFF.

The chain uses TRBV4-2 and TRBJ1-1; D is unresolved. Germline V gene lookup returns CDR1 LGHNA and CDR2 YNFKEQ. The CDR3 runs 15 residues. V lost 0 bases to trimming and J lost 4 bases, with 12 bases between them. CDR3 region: CASSQDLGAATEAFF. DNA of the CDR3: TGTGCCAGCAGCCAAGATTTGGGAGCGGCCACTGAAGCTTTCTTT.

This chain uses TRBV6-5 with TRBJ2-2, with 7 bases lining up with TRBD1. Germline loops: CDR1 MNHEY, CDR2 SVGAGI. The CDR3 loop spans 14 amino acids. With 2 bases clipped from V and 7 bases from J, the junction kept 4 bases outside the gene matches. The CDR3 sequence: CASSYAGGVGELFF. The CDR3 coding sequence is TGTGCCAGCAGTTACGCAGGGGGAGTCGGGGAGCTGTTTTTT.

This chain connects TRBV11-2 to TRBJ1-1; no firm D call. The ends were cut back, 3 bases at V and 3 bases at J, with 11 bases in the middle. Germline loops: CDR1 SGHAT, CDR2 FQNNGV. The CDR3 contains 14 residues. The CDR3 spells CASSFGVGYTEAFF. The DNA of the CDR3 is TGTGCCAGCAGCTTCGGGGTGGGGTACACTGAAGCTTTCTTT.

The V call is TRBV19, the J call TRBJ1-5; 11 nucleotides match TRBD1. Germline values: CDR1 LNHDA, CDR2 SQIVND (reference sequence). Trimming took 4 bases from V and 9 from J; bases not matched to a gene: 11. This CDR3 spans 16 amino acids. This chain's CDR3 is CASSTSRDRGIGPQHF. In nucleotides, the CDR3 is TGTGCCAGTAGTACGTCACGGGACAGGGGGATCGGGCCCCAGCATTTT.

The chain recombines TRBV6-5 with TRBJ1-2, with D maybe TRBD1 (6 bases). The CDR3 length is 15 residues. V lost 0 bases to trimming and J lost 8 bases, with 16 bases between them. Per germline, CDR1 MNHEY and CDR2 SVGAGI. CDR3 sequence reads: CASSYSDSSLKGYTF. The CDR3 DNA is TGTGCCAGCAGTTACTCGGACAGTTCACTAAAAGGCTACACCTTC.

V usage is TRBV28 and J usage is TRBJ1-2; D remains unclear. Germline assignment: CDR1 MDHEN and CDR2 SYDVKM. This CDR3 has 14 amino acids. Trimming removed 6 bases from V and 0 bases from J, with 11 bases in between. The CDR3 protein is CASSAHSSNYGYTF. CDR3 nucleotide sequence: TGTGCCAGCAGCGCCCACAGTTCTAACTATGGCTACACCTTC.

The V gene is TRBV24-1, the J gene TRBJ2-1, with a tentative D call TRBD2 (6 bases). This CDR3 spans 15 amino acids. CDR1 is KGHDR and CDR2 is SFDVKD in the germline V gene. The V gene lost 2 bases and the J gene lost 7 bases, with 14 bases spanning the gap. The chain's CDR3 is CATSDSGRLLNEQFF. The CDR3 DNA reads TGTGCCACCAGTGATTCTGGGAGGCTCTTAAATGAGCAGTTCTTC.

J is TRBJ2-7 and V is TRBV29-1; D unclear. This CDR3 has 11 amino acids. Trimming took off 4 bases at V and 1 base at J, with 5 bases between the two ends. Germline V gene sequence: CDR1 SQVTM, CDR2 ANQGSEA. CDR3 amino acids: CSVATSYEQYF. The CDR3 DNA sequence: TGCAGCGTTGCAACTTCCTACGAGCAGTACTTC.

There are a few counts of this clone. CDR3 bases: TGTGCCAGCAGTTACCGATCTAGCGGGAGGAGCAATGAGCAGTTCTTC. It codes for CASSYRSSGRSNEQFF. J is TRBJ2-1 and V is TRBV6-5, with 11 bases matching TRBD2. Germline CDR1 and CDR2: MNHEY and SVGAGI. There are 16 residues in the CDR3. Unmatched junction bases numbered 6, after V lost 2 bases and J lost 6 bases.

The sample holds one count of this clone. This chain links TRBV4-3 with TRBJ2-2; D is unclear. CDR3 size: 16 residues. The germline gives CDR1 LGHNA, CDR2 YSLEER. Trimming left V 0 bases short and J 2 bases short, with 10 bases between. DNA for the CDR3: TGCGCCAGCAGCCAAGATTGGTCAGGAAACACCGGGGAGCTGTTTTTT. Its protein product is CASSQDWSGNTGELFF.